This TCR beta chain was sequenced during a study of siplizumab effects on memory and regulatory T cells. Germline CDR1 is LNHNV and CDR2 is YYDKDF (reference sequence). Germline trimming cut 0 bases from V and 5 bases from J; bases unmatched to any gene: 11. The CDR3 is 17 amino acids. Remarks on this clone: Its antigen is currently unknown.

The study, taken as a whole, reports: Memory T cells appeared less diverse than naive cells, which seemed to contribute substantially to alloresponse.

Measured with immunoSEQ multiplex PCR; TCRdb has only the in-frame clones, and not every one. The sample has approximately 56,000 clones; 95% to 98% are singletons. Sequencing was performed on naive CD8+ T cells sorted from blood. The chain links TRBV15 to TRBJ2-5; 8 nucleotides match TRBD2. This sequence was found in a human donor in good health. CDR3 bases: TGTGCCACCAGCAGAGATAAGGGACTAGAGGCCTCTGAGACCCAGTACTTC. This gives the protein CATSRDKGLEASETQYF.